This T cell receptor beta chain was recorded in a study of OX40 agonist ivuxolimab in advanced cancers. Study as a whole: The patients received agonistic anti-OX40 (CD134) antibody ivuxolimab.

The CDR3 covers 15 residues. V gave up 1 base and J gave up 7 bases; unmatched junction bases: 4. Germline CDR1 LNHDA, CDR2 SQIVND (reference sequence). Some clones are missing from TCRdb's copy, which holds only in-frame ones; the method was immunoSEQ multiplex PCR. The sample consists of 20,000 to 25,000 clones, under 85% of them appearing once. The sample here was CD4+ or CD8+ T cells sorted from blood, taken in a trial of the OX40 agonist ivuxolimab. This chain uses TRBV19 with TRBJ2-1, with 10 bases fitting TRBD2. The sequence derives from an adult with an advanced solid tumor such as melanoma, head and neck, liver or kidney cancer. The CDR3 loop reads CASSIGPSGGNEQFF. As DNA, the CDR3 is TGTGCCAGTAGTATAGGGCCTAGCGGGGGTAATGAGCAGTTCTTC.